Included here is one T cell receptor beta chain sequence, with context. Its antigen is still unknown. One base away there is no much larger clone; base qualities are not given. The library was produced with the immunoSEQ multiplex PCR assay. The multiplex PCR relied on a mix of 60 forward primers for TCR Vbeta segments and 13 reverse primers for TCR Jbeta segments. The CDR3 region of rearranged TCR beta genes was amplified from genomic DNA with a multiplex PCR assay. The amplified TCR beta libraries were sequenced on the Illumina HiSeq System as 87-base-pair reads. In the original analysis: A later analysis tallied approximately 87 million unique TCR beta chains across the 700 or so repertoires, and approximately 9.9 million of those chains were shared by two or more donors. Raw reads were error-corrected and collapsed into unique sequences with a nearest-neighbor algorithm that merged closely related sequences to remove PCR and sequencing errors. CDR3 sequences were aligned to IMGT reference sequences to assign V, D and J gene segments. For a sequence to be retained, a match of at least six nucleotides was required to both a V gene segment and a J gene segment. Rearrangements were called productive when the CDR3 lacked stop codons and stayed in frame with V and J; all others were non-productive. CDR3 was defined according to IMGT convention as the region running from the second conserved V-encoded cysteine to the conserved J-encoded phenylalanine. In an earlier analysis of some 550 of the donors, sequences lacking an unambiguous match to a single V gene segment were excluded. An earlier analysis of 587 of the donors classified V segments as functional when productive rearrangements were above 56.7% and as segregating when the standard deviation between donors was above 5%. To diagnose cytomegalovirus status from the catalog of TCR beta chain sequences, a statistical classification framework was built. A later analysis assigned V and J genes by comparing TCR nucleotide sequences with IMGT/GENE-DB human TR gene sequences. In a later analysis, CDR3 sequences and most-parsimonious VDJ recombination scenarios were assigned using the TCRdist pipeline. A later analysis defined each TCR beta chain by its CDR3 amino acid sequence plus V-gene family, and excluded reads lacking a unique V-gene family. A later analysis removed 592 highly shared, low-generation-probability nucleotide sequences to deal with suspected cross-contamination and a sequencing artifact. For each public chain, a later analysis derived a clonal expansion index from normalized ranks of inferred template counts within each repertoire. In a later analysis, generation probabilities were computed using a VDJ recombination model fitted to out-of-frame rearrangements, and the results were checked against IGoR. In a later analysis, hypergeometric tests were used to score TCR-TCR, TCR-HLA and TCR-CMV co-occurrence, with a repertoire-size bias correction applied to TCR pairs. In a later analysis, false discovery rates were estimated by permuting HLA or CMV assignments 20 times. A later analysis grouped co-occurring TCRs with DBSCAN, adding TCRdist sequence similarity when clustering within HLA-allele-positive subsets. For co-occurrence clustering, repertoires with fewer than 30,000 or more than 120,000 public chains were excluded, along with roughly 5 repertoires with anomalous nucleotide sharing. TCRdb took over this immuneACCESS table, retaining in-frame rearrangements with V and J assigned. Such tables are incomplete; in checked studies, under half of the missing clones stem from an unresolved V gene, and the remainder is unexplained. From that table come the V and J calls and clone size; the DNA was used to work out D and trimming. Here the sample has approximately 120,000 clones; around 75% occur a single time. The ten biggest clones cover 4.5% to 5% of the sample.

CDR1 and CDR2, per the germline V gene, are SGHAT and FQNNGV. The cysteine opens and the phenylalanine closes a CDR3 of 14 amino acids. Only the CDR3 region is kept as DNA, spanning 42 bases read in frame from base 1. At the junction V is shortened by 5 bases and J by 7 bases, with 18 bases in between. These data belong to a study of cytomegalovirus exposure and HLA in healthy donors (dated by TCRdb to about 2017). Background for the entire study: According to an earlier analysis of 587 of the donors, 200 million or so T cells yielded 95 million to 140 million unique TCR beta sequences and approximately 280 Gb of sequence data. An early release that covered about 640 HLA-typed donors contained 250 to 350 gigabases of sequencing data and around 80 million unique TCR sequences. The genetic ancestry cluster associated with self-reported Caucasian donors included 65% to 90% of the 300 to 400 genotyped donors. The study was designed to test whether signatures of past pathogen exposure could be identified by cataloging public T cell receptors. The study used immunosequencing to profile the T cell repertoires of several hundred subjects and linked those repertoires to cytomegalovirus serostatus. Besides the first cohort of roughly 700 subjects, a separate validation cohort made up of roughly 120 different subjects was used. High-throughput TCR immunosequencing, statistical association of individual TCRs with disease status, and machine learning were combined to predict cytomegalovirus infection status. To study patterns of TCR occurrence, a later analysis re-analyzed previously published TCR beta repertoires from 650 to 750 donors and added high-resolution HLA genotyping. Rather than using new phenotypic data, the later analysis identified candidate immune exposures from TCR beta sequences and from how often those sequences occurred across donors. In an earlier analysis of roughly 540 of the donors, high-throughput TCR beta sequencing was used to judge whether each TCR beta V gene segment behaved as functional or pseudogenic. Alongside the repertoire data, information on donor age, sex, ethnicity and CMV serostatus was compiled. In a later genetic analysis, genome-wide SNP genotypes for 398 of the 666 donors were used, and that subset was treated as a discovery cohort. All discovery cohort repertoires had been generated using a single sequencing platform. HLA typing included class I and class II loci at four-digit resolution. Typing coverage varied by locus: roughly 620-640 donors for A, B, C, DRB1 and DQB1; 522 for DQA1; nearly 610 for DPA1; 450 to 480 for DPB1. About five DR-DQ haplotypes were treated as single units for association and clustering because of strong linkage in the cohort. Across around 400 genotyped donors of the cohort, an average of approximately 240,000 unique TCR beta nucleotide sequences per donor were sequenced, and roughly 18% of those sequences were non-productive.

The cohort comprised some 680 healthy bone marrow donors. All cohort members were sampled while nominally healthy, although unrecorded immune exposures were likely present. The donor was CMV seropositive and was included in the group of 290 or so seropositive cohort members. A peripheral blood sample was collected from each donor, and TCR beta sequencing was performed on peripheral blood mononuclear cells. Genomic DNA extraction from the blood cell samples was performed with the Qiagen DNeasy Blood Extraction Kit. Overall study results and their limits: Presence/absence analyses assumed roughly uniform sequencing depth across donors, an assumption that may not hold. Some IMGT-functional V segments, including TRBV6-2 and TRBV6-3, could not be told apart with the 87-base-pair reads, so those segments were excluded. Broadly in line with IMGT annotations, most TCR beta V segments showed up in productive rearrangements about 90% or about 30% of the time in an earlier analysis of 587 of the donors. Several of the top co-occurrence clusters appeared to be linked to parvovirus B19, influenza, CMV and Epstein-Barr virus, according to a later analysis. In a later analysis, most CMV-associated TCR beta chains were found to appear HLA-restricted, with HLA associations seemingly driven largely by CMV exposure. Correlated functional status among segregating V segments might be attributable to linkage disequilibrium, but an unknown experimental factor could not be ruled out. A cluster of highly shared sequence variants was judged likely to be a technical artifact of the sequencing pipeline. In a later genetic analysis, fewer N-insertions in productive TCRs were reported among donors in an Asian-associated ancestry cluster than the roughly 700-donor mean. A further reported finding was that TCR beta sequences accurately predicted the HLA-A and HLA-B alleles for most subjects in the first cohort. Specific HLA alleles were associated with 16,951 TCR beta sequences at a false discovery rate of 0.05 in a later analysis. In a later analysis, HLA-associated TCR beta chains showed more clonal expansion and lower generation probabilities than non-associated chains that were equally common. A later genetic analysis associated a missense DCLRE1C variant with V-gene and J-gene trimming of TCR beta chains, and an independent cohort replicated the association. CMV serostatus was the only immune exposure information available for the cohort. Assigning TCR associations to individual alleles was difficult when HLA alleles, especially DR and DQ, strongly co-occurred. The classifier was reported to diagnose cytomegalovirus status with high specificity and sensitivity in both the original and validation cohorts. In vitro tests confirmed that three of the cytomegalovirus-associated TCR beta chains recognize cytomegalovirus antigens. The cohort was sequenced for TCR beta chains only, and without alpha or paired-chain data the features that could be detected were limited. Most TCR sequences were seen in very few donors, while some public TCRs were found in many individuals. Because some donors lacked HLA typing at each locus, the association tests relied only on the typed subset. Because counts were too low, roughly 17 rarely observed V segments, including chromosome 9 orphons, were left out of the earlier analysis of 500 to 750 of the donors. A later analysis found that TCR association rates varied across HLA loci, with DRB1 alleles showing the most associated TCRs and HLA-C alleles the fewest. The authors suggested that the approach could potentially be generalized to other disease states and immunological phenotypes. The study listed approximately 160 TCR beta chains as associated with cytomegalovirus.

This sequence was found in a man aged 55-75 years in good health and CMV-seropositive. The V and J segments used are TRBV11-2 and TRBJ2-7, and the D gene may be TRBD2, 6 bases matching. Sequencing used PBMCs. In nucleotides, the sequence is TGTGCCAGCAGCCGCCCCTGGGGGGTTGAGGAGCAGTACTTC. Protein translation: CASSRPWGVEEQYF. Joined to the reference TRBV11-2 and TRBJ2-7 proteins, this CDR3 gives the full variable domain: EAGVAQSPRYKIIEKRQSVAFWCNPISGHATLYWYQQILGQGPKLLIQFQNNGVVDDSQLPKDRFSAERLKGVDSTLKIQPAKLEDSAVYLCASSRPWGVEEQYFGPGTRLTVT.